Listed here are 10 T cell receptor beta chains from one sample, sequenced in a study of T cell responses to AZD1222 COVID-19 vaccine. Clones were read by immunoSEQ multiplex PCR, and TCRdb kept only the in-frame ones, dropping some. The repertoire has around 140,000 clones, 75% to 95% of them found once; the top ten carry 1.4%. The specimen was peripheral blood, collected on day 0 of AZD1222 vaccination. The receptors were sampled from an adult in good health.

V and J are TRBV7-8 and TRBJ1-1; perhaps TRBD1 as D (5 bases). The CDR3 loop spans 16 amino acids. Germline V gene sequence: CDR1 SGHVS, CDR2 FQNEAQ. The V end lost 5 bases, the J end lost 3 bases, and 19 bases lay between the germline ends. DNA of the CDR3: TGTGCCAGCAGCCCCTCTAGGCAGGGTACAGACACTGAAGCTTTCTTT. Its protein product is CASSPSRQGTDTEAFF.

This chain joins TRBV6-5 and TRBJ2-7, with D possibly being TRBD2 (5 bases). The CDR3 spans 15 residues. Germline lookup yields CDR1 MNHEY and CDR2 SVGAGI. V lost 4 bases to trimming and J lost 2 bases, with 15 bases between them. The CDR3 here is CASSSPSLRAYEQYF. As DNA, the CDR3 is TGTGCCAGCAGTTCCCCAAGTTTGCGGGCCTACGAGCAGTACTTC.

The chain employs TRBV16 and TRBJ1-4; a weak D match, TRBD1 (5 bases). This CDR3 comprises 20 residues. Germline lookup yields CDR1 KGHSY and CDR2 FQNENV. V was shortened by 6 bases and J by 0 bases, with 26 bases between the two germline ends. CDR3 amino acids: CASSIHVGTVPPSTNEKLFF. CDR3 nucleotide sequence: TGTGCCAGCAGTATCCATGTTGGGACGGTACCCCCCTCAACTAATGAAAAACTGTTTTTT.

This chain uses TRBV11-3 with TRBJ1-2; 7 bases align to TRBD1. V lost 1 base and J lost 4; bases outside the gene matches: 6. Germline V gene lookup returns CDR1 SGHNT and CDR2 YENEEA. The CDR3 totals 15 residues. The CDR3 region has the DNA TGTGCCAGCAGCTTAGCCGGACAGGTGGTCTATGGCTACACCTTC. Its protein is CASSLAGQVVYGYTF. The full variable domain, its missing parts supplied by reference TRBV11-3 and TRBJ1-2, is EAGVVQSPRYKIIEKKQPVAFWCNPISGHNTLYWYLQNLGQGPELLIRYENEEAVDDSQLPKDRFSAERLKGVDSTLKIQPAELGDSAVYLCASSLAGQVVYGYTFGSGTRLTVV.

The count of this clone is one. The V and J genes are TRBV7-9 and TRBJ1-6, with a weak D call TRBD1 (5 bases). The V gene lost 10 bases and the J gene lost 5 bases, with 15 bases spanning the gap. This CDR3 is built from 14 residues. Germline CDR1 SEHNR, CDR2 FQNEAQ (reference sequence). The CDR3 is CAIPGLSDNSPLHF. The CDR3 nucleotides are TGTGCCATTCCAGGGCTTTCCGATAATTCACCCCTCCACTTT.

This sequence joins TRBV21-1 and TRBJ2-5; the D call TRBD2 from the table was never checked on the DNA. TRBV21-1 is a pseudogene locus. CDR3 length: 14 amino acids. The DNA of the CDR3 is TGTGCCAGCACCTCGAGGCACTATCAAGAGACCCAGTACTTC. It yields the protein CASTSRHYQETQYF.

The chain combines TRBV7-9 with TRBJ1-1; D is undetermined. CDR1 is SEHNR and CDR2 is FQNEAQ in the germline V gene (reference sequence). The CDR3 loop spans 15 amino acids. V lost 6 bases and J lost 1, with 15 bases in between. Here the CDR3 reads CASRGWALPNTEAFF. In nucleotides, the CDR3 is TGTGCCAGCAGGGGGTGGGCCCTTCCGAACACTGAAGCTTTCTTT.

This clone was observed a single time. The J gene is TRBJ2-3, the V gene TRBV5-6; 13 bases agree with TRBD2. In germline, CDR1 is SGHDT, CDR2 YYEEEE. V lost 4 bases and J lost 0; bases outside the gene matches: 5. This CDR3 region has 17 residues. The CDR3 DNA follows: TGTGCCAGCAGCCTGGCGACTAGCGGGAGGAGCACAGATACGCAGTATTTT. It is translated as CASSLATSGRSTDTQYF. Complete variable domain (other parts from reference TRBV5-6 and TRBJ2-3): DAGVTQSPTHLIKTRGQQVTLRCSPKSGHDTVSWYQQALGQGPQFIFQYYEEEERQRGNFPDRFSGHQFPNYSSELNVNALLLGDSALYLCASSLATSGRSTDTQYFGPGTRLTVL.

The chain employs TRBV19 and TRBJ1-1; D is undetermined. V was pared by 4 bases and J by 0 bases, with 6 bases between. The CDR3 runs 13 residues. CDR1 and CDR2 (germline): LNHDA, SQIVND (reference sequence). The CDR3 coding sequence is TGTGCCAGTAGTACCTCATTGAACACTGAAGCTTTCTTT. Protein: CASSTSLNTEAFF.

The chain joins TRBV30 to TRBJ2-7; D gene uncertain. The V end was cut by 2 bases, the J end by 3 bases, with 5 bases between. The CDR3 length is 11 residues. The germline CDR1 and CDR2 sequences are GTSNPN and SVGIG (reference sequence). The CDR3 DNA reads as TGTGCCTGGAGTACCCTCTACGAGCAGTACTTC. Encoded protein: CAWSTLYEQYF.